Reported below is one T cell receptor beta chain. This sample is drawn from a study of control samples from healthy donors and cancer patients. Germline CDR1 reads SQVTM; CDR2 reads ANQGSEA. Losses at the gene ends were 6 bases for V and 3 bases for J; bases not matched to a gene: 11. The CDR3 runs 15 residues. Sequencing was performed with immunoSEQ multiplex PCR; in TCRdb, only in-frame clones are kept and a portion is missing. The repertoire includes more than 95,000 clones, around 89% of them detected once, and 2% to 2.5% sits in the top ten. The sequenced material came from blood. This chain joins TRBV29-1 and TRBJ2-3, with 8 bases matching TRBD2. The receptor's source is a woman aged 65 to 85 in good health. In nucleotides, the CDR3 is TGCAGCGTCGCAGTGGGGACGGGGGGGACAGATACGCAGTATTTT. Its translation is CSVAVGTGGTDTQYF.